This TCR beta chain was identified during a study of T cells in Graves' hyperthyroidism and ophthalmopathy. Germline trimming cut 6 bases from V and 8 bases from J; bases unmatched to any gene: 12. The CDR3 has 14 residues. The V gene's germline CDR1 is SQVTM and CDR2 ANQGSEA. Study observations and caveats: Within blood appeared most thyroid clonotypes that had expanded above 0.001.

Template material for amplifying TCR beta CDR3 regions consisted of RNA transcripts. The TCR CDR3 first-round RT-PCR relied on the HTBI primer set. TCRdb reprocessed the multiplex PCR reads via MiXCR and lists one record per CDR3 protein. Among 450,000 to 700,000 distinct CDR3 sequences listed, more than 45% were seen once. A lack of ophthalmopathy progression within 18 months defined stable Graves' hyperthyroidism. The patients, who ranged from 18 to 65 in age, presented with newly diagnosed hyperthyroidism lasting under 2 months. Details on this clonotype: Its specificity is not known.

The sequence derives from a woman aged 18-29 years with Graves' hyperthyroidism. The specimen was peripheral blood or thyroid tissue (not recorded which). The rearrangement links TRBV29-1 to TRBJ1-2, with 10 bases aligning to TRBD1. The CDR3, as DNA: TGCAGCGTCGATAACAAAGGACAGGGGGAAGGCTACACCTTC. As protein: CSVDNKGQGEGYTF. The whole variable domain, filled in from reference TRBV29-1 and TRBJ1-2, reads SAVISQKPSRDICQRGTSLTIQCQVDSQVTMMFWYRQQPGQSLTLIATANQGSEATYESGFVIDKFPISRPNLTFSTLTVSNMSPEDSSIYLCSVDNKGQGEGYTFGSGTRLTVV.